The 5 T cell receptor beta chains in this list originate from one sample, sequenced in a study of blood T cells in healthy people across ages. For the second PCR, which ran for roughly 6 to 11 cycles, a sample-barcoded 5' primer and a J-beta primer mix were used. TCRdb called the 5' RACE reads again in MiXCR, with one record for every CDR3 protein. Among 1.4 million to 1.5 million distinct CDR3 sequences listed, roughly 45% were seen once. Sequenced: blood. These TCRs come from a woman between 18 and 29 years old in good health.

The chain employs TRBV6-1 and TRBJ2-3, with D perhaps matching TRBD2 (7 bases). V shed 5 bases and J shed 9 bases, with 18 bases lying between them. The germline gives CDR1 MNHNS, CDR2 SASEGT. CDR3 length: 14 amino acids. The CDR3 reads CASSPGGGGVTQYF. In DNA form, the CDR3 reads TGTGCCAGCAGTCCCGGGGGAGGGGGAGTGACGCAGTATTTT.

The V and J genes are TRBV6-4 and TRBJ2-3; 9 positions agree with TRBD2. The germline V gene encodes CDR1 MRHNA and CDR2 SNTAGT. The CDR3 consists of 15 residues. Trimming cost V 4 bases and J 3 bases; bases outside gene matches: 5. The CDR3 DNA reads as TGTGCCAGCAGTGTCGCGGGGGGGCCGACAGATACGCAGTATTTT. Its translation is CASSVAGGPTDTQYF.

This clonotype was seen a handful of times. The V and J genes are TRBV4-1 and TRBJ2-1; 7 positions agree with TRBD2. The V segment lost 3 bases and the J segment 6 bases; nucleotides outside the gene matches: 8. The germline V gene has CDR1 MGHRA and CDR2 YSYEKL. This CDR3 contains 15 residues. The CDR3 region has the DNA TGCGCCAGCAGCCAGGGGGAAGGGAGGGGCAATGAGCAGTTCTTC. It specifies CASSQGEGRGNEQFF.

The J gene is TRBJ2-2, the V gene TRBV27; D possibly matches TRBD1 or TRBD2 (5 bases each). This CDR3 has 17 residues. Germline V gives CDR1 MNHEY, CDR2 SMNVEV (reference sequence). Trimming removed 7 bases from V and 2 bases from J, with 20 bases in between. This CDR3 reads CASILGVATINTGELFF. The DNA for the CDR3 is TGTGCCAGCATCCTGGGGGTAGCGACCATAAACACCGGGGAGCTGTTTTTT.

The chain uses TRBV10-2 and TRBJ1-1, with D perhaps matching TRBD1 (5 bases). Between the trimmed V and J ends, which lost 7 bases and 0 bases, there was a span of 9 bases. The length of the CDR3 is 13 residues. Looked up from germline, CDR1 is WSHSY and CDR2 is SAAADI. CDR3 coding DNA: TGCGCCAGCATTAGGGGACTGAACACTGAAGCTTTCTTT. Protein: CASIRGLNTEAFF.